What follows are 23 T cell receptor beta chains derived from one specimen sequenced in a study of T cell repertoires in cytomegalovirus infection. Each CDR3 protein is one row after TCRdb ran MiXCR on the reads. The sample has fewer than 550,000 distinct CDR3 sequences, 26% seen once. The sequenced sample was PBMCs. The source is a human donor in good health (CMV status not recorded). Some clones in this sample may be carry-over from other donors' samples.

The V call is TRBV7-3, the J call TRBJ1-5; possible D gene TRBD1, 6 bases. Trimming left V 6 bases short and J 0 bases short, with 21 bases between. Germline CDR1 and CDR2: SGHTA and FQGTGA. This CDR3 region has 18 residues. CDR3: CASRQQGRAAYSNQPQHF. The CDR3 DNA sequence: TGTGCCAGCAGACAACAGGGTAGGGCGGCGTATAGCAATCAGCCCCAGCATTTT. Complete variable domain (other parts from reference TRBV7-3 and TRBJ1-5): GAGVSQTPSNKVTEKGKYVELRCDPISGHTALYWYRQSLGQGPEFLIYFQGTGAADDSGLPNDRFFAVRPEGSVSTLKIQRTERGDSAVYLCASRQQGRAAYSNQPQHFGDGTRLSIL.

This chain links TRBV19 with TRBJ2-2; D is unresolved. This CDR3 region has 15 residues. The V gene lost 3 bases and the J gene lost 1 base, with 9 bases spanning the gap. CDR1 and CDR2 from the germline V gene are LNHDA and SQIVND (reference sequence). The CDR3 here is CASSILPGNTGELFF. In nucleotides, the CDR3 is TGTGCCAGTAGTATCCTTCCGGGGAACACCGGGGAGCTGTTTTTT.

This clonotype was observed a few times. The rearrangement joins TRBV7-9 to TRBJ1-1; D not resolved. Germline loops: CDR1 SEHNR, CDR2 FQNEAQ (reference sequence). V was cut by 6 bases and J by 1 base, with 9 bases left in between. This CDR3 is built from 13 residues. The CDR3 coding sequence is TGTGCCAGCAGGCCCCGGGGGAACACTGAAGCTTTCTTT. Translated, it gives CASRPRGNTEAFF.

The rearrangement joins TRBV4-2 to TRBJ2-1; tentatively, D is TRBD2 (5 bases). Trimming cost V 0 bases and J 9 bases, with 12 bases left between them. The CDR3 runs 14 residues. In germline, CDR1 is LGHNA, CDR2 YNFKEQ. CDR3 DNA sequence: TGTGCCAGCAGCCAAGAGGTCGGGGTCGGTGAGCAGTTCTTC. Its protein product is CASSQEVGVGEQFF.

V usage is TRBV18 and J usage is TRBJ2-1, with TRBD1 identical over 7 bases. V dropped 5 bases and J dropped 8; count of bases not matched to a gene: 18. In germline, CDR1 is KGHSH, CDR2 LQKENI. The CDR3 has 17 amino acids. CDR3 region: CASSSIPGQQPNDEQFF. DNA for the CDR3: TGTGCCAGCTCATCAATACCGGGACAGCAACCTAACGATGAGCAGTTCTTC.

This clonotype was picked up many times. The rearrangement joins TRBV7-8 to TRBJ2-7; a possible D gene is TRBD1 (5 bases). Looked up from germline, CDR1 is SGHVS and CDR2 is FQNEAQ. The V and J ends lost 5 bases and 4 bases respectively, with 12 bases between them. The length of the CDR3 is 13 residues. As DNA, the CDR3 is TGTGCCAGCAGCGCGGTGGCAGGGTACGAGCAGTACTTC. This sequence encodes CASSAVAGYEQYF.

The chain uses TRBV28 and TRBJ2-6; 8 positions match TRBD1. The CDR3 is 16 residues long. V shed 7 bases, J shed 2 bases, and the junction held 7 bases outside the gene matches. The germline CDR1 and CDR2 sequences are MDHEN and SYDVKM. As DNA, the CDR3 is TGTGCCAGCACAGAGGACAGGGTCCCTGGGGCCAACGTCCTGACTTTC. Its translation: CASTEDRVPGANVLTF.

The genes are TRBV6-1 and TRBJ2-7, with 8 positions matching TRBD1. The V segment lost 2 bases and the J segment 2 bases; nucleotides outside the gene matches: 2. The CDR3 contains 14 residues. Looked up from germline, CDR1 is MNHNS and CDR2 is SASEGT. CDR3 residues: CASSEQDRAYEQYV. The CDR3 DNA reads TGTGCCAGCAGTGAACAGGACAGGGCCTACGAGCAGTACGTC.

The genes are TRBV29-1 and TRBJ2-7; D is possibly TRBD2 (5 bases). Germline CDR1 reads SQVTM; CDR2 reads ANQGSEA. This CDR3 contains 15 residues. V lost 0 bases, J lost 0 bases, and 12 bases lay in between. CDR3 nucleotide sequence: TGCAGCGTTGAAGATATCGGAGGCAGCTCCTACGAGCAGTACTTC. This translates into CSVEDIGGSSYEQYF.

The V call is TRBV19, the J call TRBJ1-4; the D is unclear. This CDR3 is 13 amino acids long. V lost 10 bases, J lost 1 base, and 10 bases lay in between. Looked up from germline, CDR1 is LNHDA and CDR2 is SQIVND (reference sequence). The DNA for the CDR3 is TGTGCCACCTCCAGGAGAACTAATGAAAAACTGTTTTTT. Its protein is CATSRRTNEKLFF.

This clonotype was counted ten times or more. V gene TRBV7-2 combines with J gene TRBJ2-1; 11 bases line up with TRBD2. Trimming took 1 base from V and 7 from J; bases not matched to a gene: 6. The CDR3 length is 16 residues. Germline V CDR1 and CDR2: SGHTA, FQGNSA. As DNA, the CDR3 is TGTGCCAGCAGCTTAGATCTAGCGGGAGGCGGGAATGAGCAGTTCTTC. Translation gives CASSLDLAGGGNEQFF.

This clonotype was found many times. The gene calls are TRBV7-6 and TRBJ1-1; D remains ambiguous. Germline V gene lookup returns CDR1 SGHVS and CDR2 FNYEAQ. V shed 2 bases and J shed 3 bases, with 7 bases lying between them. CDR3 length: 13 amino acids. The CDR3 DNA is TGTGCCAGCAGCTTATGGCAGGACACTGAAGCTTTCTTT. The encoded protein is CASSLWQDTEAFF.

There are a few counts of this clonotype. The rearrangement uses TRBV28 and TRBJ2-7; TRBD1 might be the D (5 bases). The CDR3 spans 11 residues. From germline, CDR1 is MDHEN and CDR2 SYDVKM. Trimming stripped 5 bases from V and 6 bases from J, with 8 bases between. The CDR3 is CASSPGPEQYF. The CDR3 DNA reads as TGTGCCAGCAGTCCAGGGCCCGAGCAGTACTTC.

Concerning this clonotype itself: A much larger clone differs from this one at a single base, so this may be a read error. V gene TRBV7-2 combines with J gene TRBJ2-1; D assignment may be TRBD1 or TRBD2 (5 bases each). This CDR3 has 14 residues. The germline CDR1 and CDR2 sequences are SGHTA and FQGNSA. The CDR3, as DNA: TGTGCCAGCAGCATCGGGGCCGAGAGGAATGAGCAGCTCTTC. Amino acids: CASSIGAERNEQLF.

This clonotype showed up just a few times. The rearrangement uses TRBV19 and TRBJ2-1; D perhaps matches TRBD2 (5 bases). The germline gives CDR1 LNHDA, CDR2 SQIVND (reference sequence). Deletions cut 5 bases from V and 8 bases from J, with 10 bases between. This CDR3 has 12 amino acids. The CDR3 region is CASSSERYEQFF. In DNA, the CDR3 is TGTGCCAGTAGTTCCGAGCGGTATGAGCAGTTCTTC.

In its sample, this clonotype was seen many times. The rearrangement joins TRBV7-7 to TRBJ2-5; D ambiguous. Looked up from germline, CDR1 is SSHAT and CDR2 is FNYEAQ (reference sequence). This CDR3 spans 13 amino acids. V lost 4 bases, J lost 5 bases, and 11 bases lay in between. CDR3 residues: CASSSDARETQYF. The CDR3 DNA sequence: TGTGCCAGCAGCTCCGACGCGCGGGAGACCCAGTACTTC.

This clonotype was seen ten or more times. The V and J genes are TRBV5-4 and TRBJ1-1; TRBD1 matches at 7 bases. The CDR3 totals 14 residues. The ends lost 4 bases at V and 1 base at J; junction bases unmatched: 4. Germline assignment: CDR1 SGHNT and CDR2 YYREEE (reference sequence). The CDR3 protein is CASSPTGRNTEAFF. CDR3 DNA: TGTGCCAGCAGCCCGACAGGGAGGAACACTGAAGCTTTCTTT.

There are a few counts of this clonotype. This rearrangement joins TRBV6-5 to TRBJ2-1; 7 bases are shared with TRBD2. Trimming at V came to 2 bases and at J to 2 bases, leaving 3 bases not matched to a gene. The germline CDR1 and CDR2 sequences are MNHEY and SVGAGI. This CDR3 is built from 15 residues. In DNA form, the CDR3 reads TGTGCCAGCAGTTACGAAGCGGGGACCTACAATGAGCAGTTCTTC. It is translated as CASSYEAGTYNEQFF.

This clonotype was detected only a few times. CDR3 loop: CASSQGTGGVGELFF. The CDR3 coding sequence is TGTGCCAGCAGCCAAGGGACAGGGGGCGTCGGGGAGCTGTTTTTT. V and J are TRBV4-2 and TRBJ2-2; 11 positions match TRBD1. The junction had 2 bases not matched to a gene; V was cut back by 1 base and J by 7 bases. This CDR3 comprises 15 residues. The germline V gene encodes CDR1 LGHNA and CDR2 YNFKEQ.

The genes are TRBV19 and TRBJ1-5, with TRBD1 matching over 7 bases. This CDR3 region has 14 residues. The V and J ends lost 5 bases and 5 bases, in that order; junction bases with no gene match: 6. Per germline, CDR1 LNHDA and CDR2 SQIVND (reference sequence). Here the CDR3 reads CASSVRDRYQPQHF. CDR3 coding DNA: TGTGCCAGTAGTGTCCGGGACAGATATCAGCCCCAGCATTTT. The full variable domain, completed using reference TRBV19 and TRBJ1-5, is DGGITQSPKYLFRKEGQNVTLSCEQNLNHDAMYWYRQDPGQGLRLIYYSQIVNDFQKGDIAEGYSVSREKKESFPLTVTSAQKNPTAFYLCASSVRDRYQPQHFGDGTRLSIL.

The V gene is TRBV6-2 or TRBV6-3, the J gene TRBJ2-7, with a tentative D call TRBD2 (6 bases). CDR3 size: 13 residues. The germline gives CDR1 MNHEY, CDR2 SVGEGT. Between the trimmed V and J ends, which lost 5 bases and 4 bases, there was a span of 12 bases. In DNA, the CDR3 is TGTGCCAGCAGTCCGACTAGATTGTACGAGCAGTACGTC. The encoded protein is CASSPTRLYEQYV.

V usage is TRBV29-1 and J usage is TRBJ2-7; 8 bases align to TRBD2. Trimming at V came to 4 bases and at J to 2 bases, leaving 4 bases not matched to a gene. The CDR3 contains 13 residues. Germline values: CDR1 SQVTM, CDR2 ANQGSEA. The CDR3 coding sequence is TGCAGCGTTGGGCGGGAGGCCCCCTACGAGCAGTACTTC. Translating it yields CSVGREAPYEQYF.

This clonotype was seen a few times. This chain uses TRBV11-2 with TRBJ2-3, with D maybe TRBD2 (6 bases). Germline CDR1 is SGHAT and CDR2 is FQNNGV. The length of the CDR3 is 13 residues. Between the trimmed V and J ends, which lost 7 bases and 1 base, there was a span of 9 bases. CDR3: CASTPSGTDTQYF. The CDR3 bases are TGTGCCAGCACCCCTAGCGGCACAGATACGCAGTATTTT. Complete variable domain (other parts from reference TRBV11-2 and TRBJ2-3): EAGVAQSPRYKIIEKRQSVAFWCNPISGHATLYWYQQILGQGPKLLIQFQNNGVVDDSQLPKDRFSAERLKGVDSTLKIQPAKLEDSAVYLCASTPSGTDTQYFGPGTRLTVL.